Listed below are T cell receptor beta chains from one sample, sequenced in a study of long-term antiretroviral therapy in people with HIV. The data were produced by immunoSEQ multiplex PCR, yet TCRdb's version contains in-frame clones alone and is incomplete. This table has 40,000 to 50,000 clones, about 94% appearing once. The source material was unsorted PBMCs, sampled 9.2 years after starting antiretroviral therapy. Receptor source: a man aged 30 to 39 with HIV. Both conserved end residues are part of each CDR3. The order of the fields is J gene, V gene, D gene, clone size, CDR3 protein, CDR3 DNA. A D gene is named only where the DNA matches it firmly. Not all rows give a size; the values are once, few, many and, for expanded clones, a class.

TRBJ2-1 TRBV6-1 TRBD1 NA CASSEALQGVDEQFF TGTGCCAGCAGTGAAGCGCTCCAGGGGGTGGATGAGCAGTTCTTC
TRBJ1-4 TRBV5-1 TRBD1 NA CASSAGQGEIQKLFF TGCGCCAGCAGCGCCGGACAGGGCGAAATTCAAAAACTGTTTTTT
TRBJ2-2 TRBV5-1 NA NA CASSLFAGNTGELFF TGCGCCAGCAGCTTGTTTGCAGGGAACACCGGGGAGCTGTTTTTT
TRBJ2-2 TRBV10-3 TRBD1 NA CATRTGLDTGELFF TGTGCCACACGGACAGGGTTGGACACCGGGGAGCTGTTTTTT
TRBJ2-7 TRBV4-2 NA NA CASSQDMASSYEQYF TGTGCCAGCAGCCAAGATATGGCTAGCTCCTACGAGCAGTACTTC
TRBJ1-3 TRBV5-1 NA NA CASSLDGTAGAGNTIYF TGCGCCAGCAGCTTGGACGGGACGGCCGGGGCGGGAAACACCATATATTTT
TRBJ1-1 TRBV6-5 NA NA CASTQKLRMNTEAFF TGTGCCAGCACCCAGAAGCTACGGATGAACACTGAAGCTTTCTTT
TRBJ2-7 TRBV27 TRBD2 NA CASSLWGGGEISYEQYF TGTGCCAGCAGTTTATGGGGCGGGGGGGAAATCTCCTACGAGCAGTACTTC
TRBJ1-5 TRBV5-1 NA NA CASSLMSNQPQHF TGCGCCAGCAGCTTGATGTCCAATCAGCCCCAGCATTTT
TRBJ1-2 TRBV19 TRBD1 NA CASSRQGSYGYTF TGTGCCAGTAGTAGACAGGGGAGCTATGGCTACACCTTC
TRBJ2-5 TRBV2 NA NA CASRQGGETQYF TGTGCCAGCAGGCAGGGAGGAGAGACCCAGTACTTC
TRBJ2-7 TRBV5-4 TRBD1 NA CASSLDRRKGAESSYEQYF TGTGCCAGCAGCTTGGATAGACGGAAGGGGGCGGAGAGCTCCTACGAGCAGTACTTC
TRBJ2-7 TRBV28 TRBD1 NA CASSPAGTGGEVEQYF TGTGCCAGCAGTCCCGCCGGGACAGGTGGGGAAGTGGAGCAGTACTTC
TRBJ2-5 TRBV30 TRBD1 once CAWSTNRGRETQYF TGTGCCTGGAGTACGAACAGGGGACGAGAGACCCAGTACTTC
TRBJ2-7 TRBV9 NA NA CASSVGWVNYEQYF TGTGCCAGCAGCGTTGGGTGGGTTAACTACGAGCAGTACTTC
TRBJ2-1 TRBV6-1 TRBD2 NA CASSEALAGNGYNEQFF TGTGCCAGCAGTGAAGCACTAGCGGGGAACGGGTACAATGAGCAGTTCTTC
TRBJ1-1 TRBV13 NA NA CASSSRDTILTEAFF TGTGCCAGCAGCTCCCGGGACACAATCCTCACTGAAGCTTTCTTT